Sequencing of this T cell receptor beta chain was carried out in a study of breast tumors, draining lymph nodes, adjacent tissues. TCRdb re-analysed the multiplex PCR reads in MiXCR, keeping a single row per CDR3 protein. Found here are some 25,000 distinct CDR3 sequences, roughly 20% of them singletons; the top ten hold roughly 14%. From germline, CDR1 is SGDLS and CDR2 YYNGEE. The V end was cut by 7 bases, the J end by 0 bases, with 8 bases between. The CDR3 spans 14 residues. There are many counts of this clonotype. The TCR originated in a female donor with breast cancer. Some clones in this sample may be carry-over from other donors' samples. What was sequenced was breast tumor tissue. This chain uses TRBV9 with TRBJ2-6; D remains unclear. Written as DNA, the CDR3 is TGTGCCAGCTCGCTTCTCTCTGGGGCCAACGTCCTGACTTTC. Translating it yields CASSLLSGANVLTF. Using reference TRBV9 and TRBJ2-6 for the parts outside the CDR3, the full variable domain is DSGVTQTPKHLITATGQRVTLRCSPRSGDLSVYWYQQSLDQGLQFLIQYYNGEERAKGNILERFSAQQFPDLHSELNLSSLELGDSALYFCASSLLSGANVLTFGAGSRLTVL.